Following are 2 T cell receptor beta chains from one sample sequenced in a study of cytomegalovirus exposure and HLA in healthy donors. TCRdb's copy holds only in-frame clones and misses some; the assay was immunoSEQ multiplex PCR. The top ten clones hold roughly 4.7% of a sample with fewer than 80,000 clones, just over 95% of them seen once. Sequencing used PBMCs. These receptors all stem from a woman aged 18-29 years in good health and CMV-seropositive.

CDR3 in amino acids: CASIGRGLGYTF. The CDR3 region has the DNA TGTGCCAGCATCGGCAGGGGGCTTGGCTACACCTTC. The chain recombines TRBV6-5 with TRBJ1-2, with 8 bases that match TRBD1. V was clipped by 7 bases and J by 7 bases; unmatched bases: 5. CDR3 size: 12 residues. Looked up from germline, CDR1 is MNHEY and CDR2 is SVGAGI.

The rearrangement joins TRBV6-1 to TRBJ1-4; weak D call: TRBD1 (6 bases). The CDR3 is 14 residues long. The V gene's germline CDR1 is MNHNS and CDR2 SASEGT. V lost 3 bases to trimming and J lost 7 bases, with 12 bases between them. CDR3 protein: CASSDGGRFEKLFF. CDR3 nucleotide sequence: TGTGCCAGCAGTGACGGGGGGCGTTTTGAAAAACTGTTTTTT.